This T cell receptor beta chain is from a study of blood T cell repertoires in COVID-19. Data came from immunoSEQ multiplex PCR; TCRdb stores just in-frame clones and leaves some out. The table has around 390,000 clones, more than 75% seen once. V gave up 1 base and J gave up 10 bases; unmatched junction bases: 11. Germline V gene sequence: CDR1 SGHTA, CDR2 FQGNSA. This CDR3 is built from 16 residues. This sequence joins TRBV7-2 and TRBJ2-1, with 9 bases identical to TRBD2. The sequenced material came from PBMCs or T cells enriched from blood (not recorded which). The sequence was obtained from a woman in her forties or fifties who had recovered from COVID-19. The CDR3 reads CASSLGGGGAVREQFF. The CDR3 DNA is TGTGCCAGCAGCTTAGGTGGCGGGGGGGCGGTCCGAGAGCAGTTCTTC. The variable domain in full, with the rest retrieved from reference TRBV7-2 and TRBJ2-1, is GAGVSQSPSNKVTEKGKDVELRCDPISGHTALYWYRQSLGQGLEFLIYFQGNSAPDKSGLPSDRFSAERTGGSVSTLTIQRTQQEDSAVYLCASSLGGGGAVREQFFGPGTRLTVL.